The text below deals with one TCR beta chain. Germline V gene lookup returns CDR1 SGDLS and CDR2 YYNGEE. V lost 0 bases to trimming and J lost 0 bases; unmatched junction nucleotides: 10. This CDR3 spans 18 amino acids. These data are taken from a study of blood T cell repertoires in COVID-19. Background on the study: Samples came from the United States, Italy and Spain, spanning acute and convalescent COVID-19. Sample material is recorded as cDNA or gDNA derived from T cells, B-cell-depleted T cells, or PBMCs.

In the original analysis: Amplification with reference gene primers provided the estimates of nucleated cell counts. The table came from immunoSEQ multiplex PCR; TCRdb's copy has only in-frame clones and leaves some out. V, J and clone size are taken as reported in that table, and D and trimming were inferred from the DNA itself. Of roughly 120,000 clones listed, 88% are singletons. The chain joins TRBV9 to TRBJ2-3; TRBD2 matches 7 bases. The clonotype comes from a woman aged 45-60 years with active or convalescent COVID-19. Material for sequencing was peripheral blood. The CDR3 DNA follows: TGTGCCAGCAGCGTAGACCCAGCGGGATCTGGTAGCACAGATACGCAGTATTTT. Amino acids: CASSVDPAGSGSTDTQYF. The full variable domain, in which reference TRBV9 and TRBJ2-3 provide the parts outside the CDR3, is DSGVTQTPKHLITATGQRVTLRCSPRSGDLSVYWYQQSLDQGLQFLIQYYNGEERAKGNILERFSAQQFPDLHSELNLSSLELGDSALYFCASSVDPAGSGSTDTQYFGPGTRLTVL.